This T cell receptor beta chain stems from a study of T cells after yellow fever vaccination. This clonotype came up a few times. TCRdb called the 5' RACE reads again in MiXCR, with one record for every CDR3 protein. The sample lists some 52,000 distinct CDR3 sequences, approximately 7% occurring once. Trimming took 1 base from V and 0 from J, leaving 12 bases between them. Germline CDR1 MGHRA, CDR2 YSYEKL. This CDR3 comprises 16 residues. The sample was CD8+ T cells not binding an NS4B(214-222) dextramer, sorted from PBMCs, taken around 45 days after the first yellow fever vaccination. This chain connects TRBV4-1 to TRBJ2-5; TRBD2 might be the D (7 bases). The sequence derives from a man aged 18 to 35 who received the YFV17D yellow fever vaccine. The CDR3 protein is CASSQVGGGYQETQYF. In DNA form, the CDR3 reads TGCGCCAGCAGCCAAGTGGGAGGGGGGTACCAAGAGACCCAGTACTTC.